The clone carrying this T cell receptor beta chain was found a few times. Its target is not known. Constant-segment primers and 5'RACE yielded cDNA libraries for TCR alpha and TCR beta, each carrying sample barcodes and UMIs. In TCRdb, the 5' RACE reads were re-called with MiXCR into one record per CDR3 protein. The sample records tens of thousands of distinct CDR3 sequences, 9.3% being singletons. This sample is drawn from a study of T-cell memory formation after mild COVID-19. The overall study: Each donor largely had its own TCR clusters.

Study-wide results and limits: CD4+ contracting clones were found mainly in CM and EM, and CD8+ ones in EMRA. Pre-infection memory held some responding clones, suggesting pre-existing cross-reactive T cells responded.

The CDR3 sequence is 13 residues long. V was clipped by 5 bases and J by 4 bases, with 9 bases between them. Looked up from germline, CDR1 is LGHDT and CDR2 is YNNKEL (reference sequence). This receptor was taken from an adult woman who had mild COVID-19 (a few samples of this study predate the infection). Cell type and time point are not known. The specimen was PBMCs or a T cell subset sorted from them (not recorded which). The rearrangement uses TRBV3-1 and TRBJ1-3; no clear D gene. The CDR3 reads CASSNRRGNTIYF. The DNA of the CDR3 is TGTGCCAGCAGCAACCGACGGGGAAACACCATATATTTT.